Detailed here is one TCR beta chain. Its target is not known. Germline lookup yields CDR1 LNHDA and CDR2 SQIVND (reference sequence). The CDR3 extends over 13 amino acids. With 5 bases removed from V and 9 bases from J, the gap between germline ends came to 14 bases. These data originate in a study of OX40 agonist ivuxolimab in advanced cancers. Background on the study: Patients were treated with intravenous ivuxolimab, dosed at 0.01 to 10 mg/kg and infused every 2 weeks. Of the patients, three showed partial responses, one with hepatocellular carcinoma and two with cutaneous melanoma. A male proportion of over 70% was recorded, with mean age about 60 years and range roughly 23 to 79. Study results and caveats: Antigen specificity was not determined for the expanded peripheral T cells.

The table came from immunoSEQ multiplex PCR; TCRdb's copy has only in-frame clones and leaves some out. The sample holds 70,000 to 95,000 clones, about nine tenths seen once. This clonotype was sampled from an adult with an advanced solid tumor such as melanoma, head and neck, liver or kidney cancer. Sequencing was performed on CD4+ or CD8+ T cells sorted from blood, taken in a trial of the OX40 agonist ivuxolimab. The chain links TRBV19 to TRBJ1-5; tentative D call: TRBD1 (5 bases). The CDR3 DNA sequence: TGTGCCAGTAGTCCCAGGGTAGGTCTGCCCCAGCATTTT. Its protein product is CASSPRVGLPQHF.